This T cell receptor beta chain was found in a study of T-cell memory formation after mild COVID-19. Study at large: Clusters of TCRs were largely donor specific. Notes on the study in general: Clones that contracted from day 15 to 85 had balanced CD4/CD8; later expanders were CD4+ biased.

About this clonotype itself: Its antigen is still unknown.

Each CDR3 protein gets one entry after TCRdb re-called the 5' RACE reads with MiXCR. There are 290,000 or so distinct CDR3 sequences in the sample; roughly 21% occur only once, and roughly 21% lies in the top ten. This receptor was obtained from a man between 18 and 35 years old who had mild COVID-19 (a few samples of this study predate the infection). Cell type and time point are not known. The material sequenced was PBMCs or a T cell subset sorted from them (not recorded which).

This chain's CDR3 is CASSLLSGAVTGELFF. In DNA, the CDR3 is TGTGCCAGCAGCTTATTGAGCGGGGCGGTCACCGGGGAGCTGTTTTTT. The rearrangement uses TRBV7-9 and TRBJ2-2; 7 positions agree with TRBD2. The J segment lost 4 bases and the V segment lost 2 bases, leaving 7 bases of the junction unmatched. Germline loops: CDR1 SEHNR, CDR2 FQNEAQ (reference sequence). The CDR3 covers 16 residues. Variable domain in full (rest from reference TRBV7-9 and TRBJ2-2): DTGVSQNPRHKITKRGQNVTFRCDPISEHNRLYWYRQTLGQGPEFLTYFQNEAQLEKSRLLSDRFSAERPKGSFSTLEIQRTEQGDSAMYLCASSLLSGAVTGELFFGEGSRLTVL.